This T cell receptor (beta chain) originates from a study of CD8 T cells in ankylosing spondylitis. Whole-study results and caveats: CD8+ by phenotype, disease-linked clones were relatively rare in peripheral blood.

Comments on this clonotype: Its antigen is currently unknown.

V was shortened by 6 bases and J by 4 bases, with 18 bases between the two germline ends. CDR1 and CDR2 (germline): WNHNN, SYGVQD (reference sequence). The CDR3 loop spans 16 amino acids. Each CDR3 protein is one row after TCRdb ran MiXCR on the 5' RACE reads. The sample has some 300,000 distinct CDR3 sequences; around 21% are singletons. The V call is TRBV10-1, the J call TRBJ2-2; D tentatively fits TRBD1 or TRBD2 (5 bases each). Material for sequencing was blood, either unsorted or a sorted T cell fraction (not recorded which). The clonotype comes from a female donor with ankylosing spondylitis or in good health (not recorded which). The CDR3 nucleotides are TGCGCCAGCAGGCCCTCGGGGCTAGGCCTCACCGGGGAGCTGTTTTTT. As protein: CASRPSGLGLTGELFF.